Sequencing of this T cell receptor beta chain was carried out in a study of control samples from healthy donors and cancer patients. V was trimmed by 5 bases and J by 3 bases, leaving 5 bases between them. The germline CDR1 and CDR2 sequences are ENHRY and SYGVKD. There are 12 residues in the CDR3. Clones were sequenced by immunoSEQ multiplex PCR, and TCRdb holds only the in-frame ones, with some missing. Of about 140,000 clones listed, approximately 94% were seen once; the top ten hold 10% to 15%. The receptor comes from a man aged 35 to 55 in good health. The material sequenced was blood. The V call is TRBV10-3, the J call TRBJ1-3; D gene ambiguous. The CDR3: CAISTDGNTIYF. In DNA form, the CDR3 reads TGTGCCATCAGTACTGATGGAAACACCATATATTTT.